Below are 10 T cell receptor beta chains sequenced from a single sample in a study of T cell responses to AZD1222 COVID-19 vaccine. The table came from immunoSEQ multiplex PCR; TCRdb's copy has only in-frame clones and leaves some out. The sample gives 130,000 to 150,000 clones, approximately 90% of which show up once; roughly 3.6% is in the top ten. Sequencing was performed on peripheral blood, taken on day 0 of AZD1222 vaccination. The source of these receptors is an adult in good health.

The gene calls are TRBV5-6 and TRBJ2-3, with TRBD1 identical over 7 bases. The CDR3 consists of 14 residues. V was clipped by 6 bases and J by 4 bases; unmatched bases: 8. Germline lookup yields CDR1 SGHDT and CDR2 YYEEEE. This chain's CDR3 is CASTQTGIPDTQYF. The CDR3 bases are TGTGCCAGCACCCAGACAGGGATTCCAGATACGCAGTATTTT. The variable domain in full, with the rest retrieved from reference TRBV5-6 and TRBJ2-3, is DAGVTQSPTHLIKTRGQQVTLRCSPKSGHDTVSWYQQALGQGPQFIFQYYEEEERQRGNFPDRFSGHQFPNYSSELNVNALLLGDSALYLCASTQTGIPDTQYFGPGTRLTVL.

This CDR3 reads CASSLLNTGELFF. The CDR3, as DNA: TGTGCCAGCAGCTTACTAAACACCGGGGAGCTGTTTTTT. The rearrangement uses TRBV11-2 and TRBJ2-2; no reliable D call. CDR3 length equals 13 residues. Germline V gene sequence: CDR1 SGHAT, CDR2 FQNNGV. Trimming pared 2 bases from V and 2 bases from J, leaving 3 bases between.

This clone appeared once. This chain connects TRBV27 to TRBJ2-3; 12 positions agree with TRBD2. The germline gives CDR1 MNHEY, CDR2 SMNVEV (reference sequence). Unmatched junction bases numbered 15, after V lost 10 bases and J lost 1 base. This CDR3 is built from 18 residues. CDR3 sequence: CATTMPGTSGLRTDTQYF. The DNA of the CDR3 is TGTGCCACCACTATGCCCGGGACTAGCGGGCTCCGCACAGATACGCAGTATTTT.

This CDR3 is CASSFGDREGGEQYF. The CDR3 DNA follows: TGCGCCAGCAGCTTTGGAGACAGGGAGGGTGGCGAGCAGTACTTC. This chain uses TRBV5-1 with TRBJ2-7; perhaps D is TRBD1 or TRBD2 (7 bases each). Looked up from germline, CDR1 is SGHRS and CDR2 is YFSETQ. The ends were cut back, 2 bases at V and 6 bases at J, with 18 bases in the middle. CDR3 length: 15 amino acids.

This clone has a count of ten or more. The rearrangement uses TRBV27 and TRBJ1-2, with D uncertain. This CDR3 has 15 amino acids. V lost 6 bases to trimming and J lost 4 bases, with 18 bases between them. Germline lookup yields CDR1 MNHEY and CDR2 SMNVEV (reference sequence). For the CDR3, the DNA is TGTGCCAGCAGCCGGACCTCGAGTGTAGGCTATGGCTACACCTTC. Its translation: CASSRTSSVGYGYTF.

The J gene is TRBJ2-2, the V gene TRBV12-5; 7 bases fit TRBD2. The V gene end was trimmed by 6 bases and the J gene end by 6 bases; junction bases not matched to a gene: 4. The CDR3 extends over 13 amino acids. Germline values: CDR1 LGHNT, CDR2 FRNRAP. The CDR3 is CASGGGTPGELFF. CDR3 DNA sequence: TGTGCTAGTGGCGGGGGGACCCCCGGGGAGCTGTTTTTT.

This sequence joins TRBV5-1 and TRBJ1-1, with 9 bases matching TRBD1. CDR3 length equals 14 residues. Germline trimming cut 3 bases from V and 4 bases from J; bases unmatched to any gene: 4. The germline V gene encodes CDR1 SGHRS and CDR2 YFSETQ. The CDR3 loop reads CASSSWTGATEAFF. In nucleotides, the CDR3 is TGCGCCAGCAGCTCGTGGACAGGGGCCACTGAAGCTTTCTTT.

This clone was recorded a few times. V is TRBV19 and J is TRBJ1-5; D is unclear. The CDR3 extends over 15 amino acids. Germline CDR1 and CDR2: LNHDA and SQIVND (reference sequence). V was pared by 4 bases and J by 0 bases, with 10 bases between. CDR3: CASSTKAPSNQPQHF. DNA for the CDR3: TGTGCCAGTAGTACGAAGGCCCCTAGCAATCAGCCCCAGCATTTT.

V is TRBV4-3 and J is TRBJ2-5, with a possible D match to TRBD1 (6 bases). The V and J ends lost 0 bases and 2 bases respectively, with 10 bases between them. CDR1 is LGHNA, CDR2 YSLEER, per germline. The length of the CDR3 is 15 residues. Written as DNA, the CDR3 is TGCGCCAGCAGCCAAGATAGGGGGTTACAAGAGACCCAGTACTTC. It yields the protein CASSQDRGLQETQYF.

This chain uses TRBV5-6 with TRBJ2-5, with D hard to call. Between the trimmed V and J ends, which lost 5 bases and 5 bases, there was a span of 13 bases. This CDR3 comprises 13 residues. Per the germline V gene, CDR1 is SGHDT and CDR2 is YYEEEE. CDR3 coding DNA: TGTGCCAGCAGACCGACAAGAGTGGAGACCCAGTACTTC. This translates into CASRPTRVETQYF.